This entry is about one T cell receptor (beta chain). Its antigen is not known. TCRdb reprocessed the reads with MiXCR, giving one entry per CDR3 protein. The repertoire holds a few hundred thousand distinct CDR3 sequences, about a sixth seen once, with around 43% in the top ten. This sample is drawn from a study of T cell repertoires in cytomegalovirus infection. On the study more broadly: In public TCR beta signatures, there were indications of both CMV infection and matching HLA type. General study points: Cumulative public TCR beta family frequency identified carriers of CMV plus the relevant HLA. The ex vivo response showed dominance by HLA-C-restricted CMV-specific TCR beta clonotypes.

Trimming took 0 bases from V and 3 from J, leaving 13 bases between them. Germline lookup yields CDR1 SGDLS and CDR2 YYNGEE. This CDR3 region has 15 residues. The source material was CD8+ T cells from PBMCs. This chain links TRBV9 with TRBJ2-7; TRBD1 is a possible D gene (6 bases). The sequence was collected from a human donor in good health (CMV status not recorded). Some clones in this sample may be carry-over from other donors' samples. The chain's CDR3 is CASSVESQGYYEQYF. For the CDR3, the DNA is TGTGCCAGCAGCGTAGAGAGTCAGGGGTACTACGAGCAGTACTTC.